This T cell receptor (beta chain) came from a study of cytomegalovirus exposure and HLA in healthy donors (dated 2017 in TCRdb). In terms of the full investigation: In an earlier analysis of 587 of the donors, 250 to 350 Gb of sequence data and roughly 100 million unique TCR beta sequences from 180 million or so T cells were reported. An early release that covered 500 to 800 HLA-typed donors contained 300 to 350 gigabases of sequencing data and 65 million to 100 million unique TCR sequences. Of the 300 to 450 genotyped donors, over 65% fell in the genetic ancestry cluster associated with self-reported Caucasian donors. The study aimed to test whether signatures of past pathogen exposure could be identified by cataloging public T cell receptors. The study profiled the T cell repertoires of about 720 subjects by immunosequencing and related them to cytomegalovirus serostatus. Besides the first cohort of hundreds of subjects, a separate validation cohort made up of over 95 different subjects was used. High-throughput TCR immunosequencing, statistical association of individual TCRs with disease status, and machine learning were combined to predict cytomegalovirus infection status. A later analysis re-analyzed previously published TCR beta repertoires from 666 donors and added high-resolution HLA genotyping to study TCR occurrence patterns. Rather than using new phenotypic data, the later analysis identified candidate immune exposures from TCR beta sequences and from how often those sequences occurred across donors. An earlier analysis of approximately 500 of the donors applied high-throughput TCR beta sequencing to assess whether each TCR beta V gene segment acted as functional or pseudogenic. Donor age, sex, ethnicity and CMV serostatus were collected together with the repertoire data. A later genetic analysis used genome-wide SNP genotypes for about 55% of the 666 donors, treating that subset as a discovery cohort. All discovery cohort repertoires had been generated using a single sequencing platform. HLA typing included class I and class II loci at four-digit resolution. Typing coverage varied by locus: roughly 620-630 donors for A, B, C, DRB1 and DQB1; about 520 for DQA1; about 600 for DPA1; roughly 450 for DPB1. Four to six DR-DQ haplotypes were handled as single units for association and clustering, since linkage in the cohort was strong. Among around 400 genotyped donors of the cohort, an average of roughly 230,000 unique TCR beta nucleotide sequences was sequenced per donor, of which roughly 18% were non-productive.

The library came from the immunoSEQ multiplex PCR assay. A mixture of 60 forward primers for TCR Vbeta segments and 13 reverse primers for TCR Jbeta segments was used in the multiplex PCR. The CDR3 region of rearranged TCR beta genes was amplified from genomic DNA by a multiplex PCR assay. The amplified TCR beta libraries were sequenced on the Illumina HiSeq System as 87-base-pair reads. In the source study's methods: A later analysis counted approximately 84 million unique TCR beta chains across the 650 to 800 repertoires, and some 11 million of these chains were shared by at least two donors. Raw reads were error-corrected and collapsed into unique sequences with a nearest-neighbor algorithm that merged closely related sequences to remove PCR and sequencing errors. CDR3 sequences were aligned to IMGT reference sequences to assign V, D and J gene segments. For a sequence to be retained, a match of at least six nucleotides was required to both a V gene segment and a J gene segment. A rearrangement counted as productive if the CDR3 had no stop codons and remained in frame with V and J, and every other rearrangement counted as non-productive. Following IMGT convention, CDR3 was defined as the stretch from the second conserved V-encoded cysteine up to the conserved J-encoded phenylalanine. In an earlier analysis of roughly 610 of the donors, sequences lacking an unambiguous match to a single V gene segment were excluded. In an earlier analysis of approximately 590 of the donors, V segments were called functional above 56.7% productive rearrangements and were called segregating when the between-donor standard deviation exceeded 5%. To diagnose cytomegalovirus status from the catalog of TCR beta chain sequences, a statistical classification framework was built. In a later analysis, V and J genes were assigned by comparing TCR nucleotide sequences against IMGT/GENE-DB human TR gene sequences. Using the TCRdist pipeline, a later analysis assigned CDR3 sequences along with most-parsimonious VDJ recombination scenarios. A later analysis defined each TCR beta chain by its CDR3 amino acid sequence plus V-gene family, and excluded reads lacking a unique V-gene family. To address suspected cross-contamination and a sequencing artifact, a later analysis removed several hundred highly shared, low-generation-probability nucleotide sequences. For each public chain, a later analysis derived a clonal expansion index from normalized ranks of inferred template counts within each repertoire. Generation probabilities in a later analysis came from a VDJ recombination model fitted to out-of-frame rearrangements, and those results were checked against IGoR. In a later analysis, TCR-TCR, TCR-HLA and TCR-CMV co-occurrence was scored with hypergeometric tests, and a repertoire-size bias correction was applied to TCR pairs. A later analysis estimated false discovery rates by permuting HLA or CMV assignments 20 times. In a later analysis, co-occurring TCRs were grouped using DBSCAN, with TCRdist sequence similarity added in when clustering inside HLA-allele-positive subsets. Co-occurrence clustering excluded repertoires with fewer than 30,000 or more than 120,000 public chains, plus five with anomalous nucleotide sharing. TCRdb provides this immuneACCESS table in a form limited to in-frame rearrangements. Some clones are lacking; in checked studies, under half of them reflect an unresolved V gene, and why the rest are absent is not known. The V and J calls and clone size were taken over from that table, and D and trimming were inferred from the DNA. The sample table records tens of thousands of clones; less than 75% of these occur just once. Roughly 7.2% of the sample comes from the top ten.

The germline V gene specifies SGHRS as CDR1 and YFSETQ as CDR2. The CDR3, cysteine through phenylalanine, is 16 amino acids long. Only CDR3 DNA is held: 48 bases, read in frame from base 1. V loses 5 bases, J loses 1 base, and the germline ends lie 18 bases apart. There are a few counts of this clone. There is no known antigen for this receptor. No much larger clone is present one base from it, and per-base qualities are unavailable. The cohort comprised approximately 700 healthy bone marrow donors. At the time of sampling, all cohort members were nominally healthy, though unrecorded immune exposures were likely present. The donor tested CMV seropositive and was one of the 289 seropositive cohort members. A peripheral blood sample was collected from each donor, and TCR beta sequencing was performed on peripheral blood mononuclear cells. The Qiagen DNeasy Blood Extraction Kit was used to extract genomic DNA from the blood cell samples.

General findings and caveats noted by the study authors: The presence/absence analyses assumed that sequencing depth was roughly uniform across donors, and that assumption may not be true. In a later genetic analysis, fewer N-insertions in productive TCRs were reported among donors in an Asian-associated ancestry cluster than the approximately 670-donor mean. The study gave a list of about 150 TCR beta chains associated with cytomegalovirus. In both the original and validation cohorts, the classifier was reported to diagnose cytomegalovirus status with high specificity and sensitivity. According to a later analysis, most CMV-associated TCR beta chains appeared to be HLA-restricted, and the HLA associations seemed to be driven largely by CMV exposure. In an earlier analysis of fewer than 700 of the donors, most TCR beta V segments appeared in productive rearrangements about 87% or about 30% of the time, broadly matching IMGT annotations. Because counts were too low, seventeen rarely observed V segments, including chromosome 9 orphons, were excluded from the earlier analysis of 500 to 700 of the donors. A further reported finding was that TCR beta sequences accurately predicted the HLA-A and HLA-B alleles for most subjects in the first cohort. A later analysis reported that several top co-occurrence clusters appeared linked to parvovirus B19, influenza, CMV and Epstein-Barr virus. A later analysis found that TCR association rates varied across HLA loci, with DRB1 alleles showing the most associated TCRs and HLA-C alleles the fewest. A cluster of highly shared sequence variants was judged likely to be a technical artifact of the sequencing pipeline. Compared with equally common non-associated chains, HLA-associated TCR beta chains in a later analysis were more clonally expanded and had lower generation probabilities. It was suggested by the authors that the approach could potentially be generalized to other disease states and immunological phenotypes. When HLA alleles, especially DR and DQ, strongly co-occurred, TCR associations were difficult to assign to individual alleles. Some IMGT-functional V segments, including TRBV6-2 and TRBV6-3, could not be distinguished by the 87-base-pair reads and were therefore excluded. Most TCR sequences were seen in very few donors, while some public TCRs were found in many individuals. In this cohort, only TCR beta chains were sequenced, and detectable features were limited by the absence of alpha or paired-chain data. In a later analysis, around 15,000 TCR beta sequences were associated with specific HLA alleles at a false discovery rate of 0.05. HLA typing was unavailable for some donors at each locus, so association tests used only the typed subset. A few of the identified cytomegalovirus-associated TCR beta chains were confirmed in vitro to be specific for cytomegalovirus antigens. An association between a missense DCLRE1C variant and V-gene and J-gene trimming of TCR beta chains was found in a later genetic analysis and replicated in an independent cohort. The only immune exposure information available for the cohort was CMV serostatus. Correlated functional status among segregating V segments might reflect linkage disequilibrium, but an unknown experimental factor could not be ruled out.

The chain is assembled from TRBV5-1 and TRBJ1-1; the D gene is possibly TRBD1, with 6 bases matching. This TCR came from a man aged 35 to 55 in good health and CMV-seropositive. Sequencing input: PBMCs. CDR3 loop: CASSSGAGWGNTEAFF. Here is the DNA: TGCGCCAGCAGTTCAGGGGCAGGCTGGGGGAACACTGAAGCTTTCTTT.